The clone carrying this T cell receptor beta chain was seen only a few times. What it binds is unknown. Profiled with immunoSEQ multiplex PCR; TCRdb holds only in-frame clones, not every one. The sample yields roughly 100,000 clones, more than 70% seen once. This specimen belongs to a study of T cell responses to AZD1222 COVID-19 vaccine. Study outcomes and limitations: It should be noted that donors were predominantly white British and more often female, and clonal diversity was possibly underestimated. Unmutated regions of variants are reportedly targeted by nearly half of spike-specific TCRs. Just 5 or 6 AZD1222 recipients tested seropositive at baseline. Repertoire sampling was restricted to post-peak T cell response timepoints.

This CDR3 comprises 13 residues. The germline V and J ends were trimmed by 6 bases and 11 bases, with 14 bases remaining between them. Per the germline V gene, CDR1 is SGHTA and CDR2 is FQGNSA. Source: peripheral blood, taken on day 0 of AZD1222 vaccination. The V gene is TRBV7-2, the J gene TRBJ1-6; possible D gene TRBD1, 5 bases. The clonotype was recovered from an adult in good health. Written as DNA, the CDR3 is TGTGCCAGCAGGGGGGGAGATGTGACACCCCTCCACTTT. Translation: CASRGGDVTPLHF.